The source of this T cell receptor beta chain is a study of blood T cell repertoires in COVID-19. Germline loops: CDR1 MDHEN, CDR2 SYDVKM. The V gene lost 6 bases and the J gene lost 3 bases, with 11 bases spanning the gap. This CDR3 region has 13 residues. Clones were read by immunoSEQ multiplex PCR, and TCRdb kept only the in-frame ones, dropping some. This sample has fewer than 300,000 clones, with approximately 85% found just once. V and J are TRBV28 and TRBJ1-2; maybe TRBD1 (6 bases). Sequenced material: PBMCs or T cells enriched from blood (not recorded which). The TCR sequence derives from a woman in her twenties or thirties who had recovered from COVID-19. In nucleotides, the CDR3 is TGTGCCAGCAGATGGGGGGGCGACTATGGCTACACCTTC. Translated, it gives CASRWGGDYGYTF.